This entry lists 26 T cell receptor beta chains sequenced from one sample in a study of molecular identifiers for immune sequencing clone quantification. Using its own MiXCR run on the PCR reads, TCRdb lists one record per CDR3 protein. The table has 460,000 or so distinct CDR3 sequences, under 30% seen once. Input material: naive CD8+ T cells from blood, with Jurkat cell RNA spiked in. Subset: FACS-sorted CD8+CD4-CCR7+CD45RA+ naive T cells. All receptors derive from a human donor in good health. Some libraries in this study had Jurkat cell RNA spiked in.

About this clonotype itself: A read error may be the cause here, since a much bigger clone is one base away. V and J are TRBV28 and TRBJ2-1, with D hard to call. CDR3 length equals 15 residues. Looked up from germline, CDR1 is MDHEN and CDR2 is SYDVKM. Trimming cost V 5 bases and J 0 bases, with 11 bases left between them. The CDR3 DNA reads as TGTGCCAGCAGTCCACGAGCGAGCTCCTACAATGAGCAGTTCTTC. As protein: CASSPRASSYNEQFF.

Comment on this clonotype: With a much larger clone just one base away, this may be a read error. The V and J genes are TRBV5-1 and TRBJ2-3; D remains unclear. The CDR3 covers 13 residues. Germline assignment: CDR1 SGHRS and CDR2 YFSETQ. Here the CDR3 reads CASSLYLTDTQCF. As DNA, the CDR3 is TGCGCCAGCAGCTTGTATCTCACAGATACGCAGTGTTTT.

This clonotype was recorded a few times. V usage is TRBV29-1 and J usage is TRBJ2-1; 9 bases agree with TRBD1. Germline V gene sequence: CDR1 SQVTM, CDR2 ANQGSEA. V lost 1 base to trimming and J lost 7 bases; unmatched junction nucleotides: 8. This CDR3 has 15 amino acids. The CDR3 sequence: CSVEVQDRGHNEQFF. CDR3 in DNA: TGCAGCGTTGAAGTGCAGGACAGGGGTCATAATGAGCAGTTCTTC.

Turning to this clonotype: A read error is possible here, since a much larger clone lies one base away. This likely comes from a read error, as the CDR3 has no conserved phenylalanine or tryptophan at its end. The rearrangement uses TRBV28 and TRBJ1-1, with no clear D. The germline V gene encodes CDR1 MDHEN and CDR2 SYDVKM. V was trimmed by 6 bases and J by 4 bases, leaving 12 bases between them. This CDR3 contains 13 residues. CDR3 amino acids: CASSDNIGTEAFS. The CDR3 DNA reads TGTGCCAGCAGCGATAACATAGGCACTGAAGCTTTCTCT.

The V and J genes are TRBV4-1 and TRBJ2-4; D is unresolved. From germline, CDR1 is MGHRA and CDR2 YSYEKL. The CDR3 sequence is 18 residues long. V was clipped by 1 base and J by 0 bases, with 16 bases between them. CDR3 DNA sequence: TGCGCCAGCAGCCAAGTACAGCATCAACGGGTAGCCAAAAACATTCAGTACTTC. Protein sequence: CASSQVQHQRVAKNIQYF.

This clonotype was counted only a few times. A much more abundant neighbour one base away suggests this may be a read error. The DNA for the CDR3 is TGTGCCAGCAGCTCCTCGATCTACGAGCAGTACTTC. Its protein product is CASSSSIYEQYF. The chain joins TRBV13 to TRBJ2-7; D not resolved. Between the trimmed V and J ends, which lost 4 bases and 3 bases, there was a span of 7 bases. Germline V gene lookup returns CDR1 PRHDT and CDR2 FYEKMQ (reference sequence). This CDR3 region has 12 residues. Combining the CDR3 with reference TRBV13 and TRBJ2-7 gives the whole variable domain AAGVIQSPRHLIKEKRETATLKCYPIPRHDTVYWYQQGPGQDPQFLISFYEKMQSDKGSIPDRFSAQQFSDYHSELNMSSLELGDSALYFCASSSSIYEQYFGPGTRLTVT.

This clonotype appeared a few times. CDR3 in amino acids: CSAGQTTSYEQYF. The DNA of the CDR3 is TGCAGTGCTGGACAGACGACTTCCTACGAGCAGTACTTC. This chain links TRBV20-1 with TRBJ2-7, with a possible D match to TRBD1 (6 bases). This CDR3 has 13 residues. Germline V gives CDR1 DFQATT, CDR2 SNEGSKA (reference sequence). Trimming took 5 bases from V and 1 from J, leaving 12 bases between them.

V and J are TRBV7-6 and TRBJ2-7; no firm D call. The V and J ends lost 1 base and 3 bases respectively, with 10 bases between them. The germline V gene has CDR1 SGHVS and CDR2 FNYEAQ. This CDR3 spans 14 amino acids. As DNA, the CDR3 is TGTGCCAGCAGCTTAGGAGTCGGGTACTACGAGCAGTACTTC. This codes for CASSLGVGYYEQYF.

V gene TRBV19 combines with J gene TRBJ2-3, with D possibly called TRBD1 or TRBD2 (6 bases each). Trimming removed 8 bases from V and 0 bases from J, with 9 bases in between. CDR3 length equals 13 residues. Germline V CDR1 and CDR2: LNHDA, SQIVND (reference sequence). CDR3 residues: CASAGQSTDTQYF. CDR3 nucleotide sequence: TGTGCCAGTGCGGGACAAAGCACAGATACGCAGTATTTT.

The chain recombines TRBV25-1 with TRBJ2-1; D is ambiguous. The CDR3 has 16 amino acids. The V gene's germline CDR1 is MGHDK and CDR2 SYGVNS. Trimming cost V 5 bases and J 5 bases, with 19 bases left between them. The CDR3 region is CASSPLVEWINNEQFF. The CDR3 DNA is TGTGCCAGCAGTCCCCTGGTGGAGTGGATTAACAATGAGCAGTTCTTC.

For this clonotype: As the CDR3 is not closed by the conserved phenylalanine or tryptophan, this likely results from a read error. The V call is TRBV20-1, the J call TRBJ2-5, with 12 bases lining up with TRBD2. The CDR3 is 17 amino acids. The germline V gene has CDR1 DFQATT and CDR2 SNEGSKA (reference sequence). The junction had 5 bases not matched to a gene; V was cut back by 0 bases and J by 0 bases. DNA of the CDR3: TGCAGTGCTAGAGATTTAGGACTAGCGGGGAACCAAGAGACCCAGTACCTC. As protein: CSARDLGLAGNQETQYL.

A word on this clonotype: A much more abundant neighbour one base away suggests this may be a read error. This chain uses TRBV9 with TRBJ2-7; TRBD1 matches 10 bases. CDR1 is SGDLS and CDR2 is YYNGEE in the germline V gene. This CDR3 comprises 15 residues. The CDR3 region is CASSHTGTGDYEQCF. DNA of the CDR3: TGTGCCAGCAGTCATACCGGGACAGGGGACTACGAGCAGTGCTTC.

This sequence joins TRBV6-6 and TRBJ1-2; 9 nucleotides agree with TRBD1. The V segment lost 0 bases and the J segment 2 bases; nucleotides outside the gene matches: 7. The V gene's germline CDR1 is MNHNY and CDR2 SVGAGI (reference sequence). This CDR3 is built from 17 residues. The CDR3 DNA reads as TGTGCCAGCAGTTACTCGGGACAGGGTGGGGGGAACTATGGCTACACCTTC. Its translation is CASSYSGQGGGNYGYTF.

This clonotype came up a few times. The rearrangement joins TRBV28 to TRBJ1-5, with D tentatively TRBD1 (6 bases). The germline V gene has CDR1 MDHEN and CDR2 SYDVKM. V was shortened by 5 bases and J by 5 bases, with 19 bases between the two germline ends. This CDR3 has 16 amino acids. CDR3 residues: CASSTPPDRLDQPQHF. CDR3 nucleotide sequence: TGTGCCAGCAGTACGCCGCCCGACAGGTTAGATCAGCCCCAGCATTTT. Full variable domain (remainder filled in from reference TRBV28 and TRBJ1-5): DVKVTQSSRYLVKRTGEKVFLECVQDMDHENMFWYRQDPGLGLRLIYFSYDVKMKEKGDIPEGYSVSREKKERFSLILESASTNQTSMYLCASSTPPDRLDQPQHFGDGTRLSIL.

Of note for this clonotype: The junction departs from the called germline gene at one end, perhaps through a read error. The rearrangement links TRBV7-9 to TRBJ1-4; no reliable D call. The CDR3 has 13 residues. Germline-derived CDR1 and CDR2 are SEHNR and FQNEAQ (reference sequence). The CDR3 reads CATAGRDVEKLSF. The CDR3 DNA reads TGTGCTACGGCCGGTAGGGATGTAGAAAAACTGTCTTTT. The full variable domain, rest sourced from reference TRBV7-9 and TRBJ1-4, is DTGVSQNPRHKITKRGQNVTFRCDPISEHNRLYWYRQTLGQGPEFLTYFQNEAQLEKSRLLSDRFSAERPKGSFSTLEIQRTEQGDSAMYLCATAGRDVEKLSFGSGTQLSVL.

As concerns this clonotype: One junction end does not reproduce the germline sequence, and a read error may be involved. This chain uses TRBV14 with TRBJ2-7; weak D call: TRBD1 (6 bases). The germline CDR1 and CDR2 sequences are SGHDN and FVKESK. CDR3 length: 14 residues. CDR3 nucleotides: TGTGCCAGCAGCCGAGGACAGAGCTCCTACGAGCGGTACTTC. The encoded protein is CASSRGQSSYERYF.

This clonotype has a count of ten or more. This chain links TRBV2 with TRBJ2-7; a weak D match, TRBD1 (5 bases). Trimming pared 4 bases from V and 0 bases from J, leaving 10 bases between. This CDR3 region has 14 residues. From germline, CDR1 is SNHLY and CDR2 FYNNEI. CDR3 residues: CASSATVSSYEQYF. The CDR3 nucleotides are TGTGCCAGCAGTGCGACAGTGAGCTCCTACGAGCAGTACTTC.

The chain combines TRBV7-9 with TRBJ2-1, with 8 nucleotides matching TRBD2. CDR1 and CDR2 from the germline V gene are SEHNR and FQNEAQ (reference sequence). The junction had 18 bases not matched to a gene; V was cut back by 7 bases and J by 16 bases. The CDR3 is 14 amino acids. CDR3 sequence reads: CASNHQTSDKPPFF. The DNA of the CDR3 is TGTGCCAGCAACCATCAGACTAGCGACAAACCCCCATTCTTC.

The V gene is TRBV28, the J gene TRBJ2-3; TRBD1 might be the D (5 bases). The CDR3 contains 14 residues. CDR1 and CDR2 (germline): MDHEN, SYDVKM. V was clipped by 11 bases and J by 4 bases, with 19 bases between them. The chain's CDR3 is CADPATDRADTQYF. The CDR3 DNA reads TGTGCCGACCCTGCGACAGACCGCGCAGATACGCAGTATTTT.

This clonotype was seen a few times. The rearrangement joins TRBV6-1 to TRBJ1-1, with a possible D match to TRBD1 (6 bases). The length of the CDR3 is 16 residues. The V end was cut by 2 bases, the J end by 4 bases, with 17 bases between. Per the germline V gene, CDR1 is MNHNS and CDR2 is SASEGT. The CDR3 protein is CASSESGADPGTEAFF. The CDR3 nucleotides read TGTGCCAGCAGTGAATCGGGGGCGGATCCTGGCACTGAAGCTTTCTTT.

This clonotype was detected only a few times. The V and J genes are TRBV2 and TRBJ2-1; D is uncertain. V gave up 4 bases and J gave up 4 bases, with 8 bases separating them. Germline V gives CDR1 SNHLY, CDR2 FYNNEI. This CDR3 spans 13 amino acids. In DNA form, the CDR3 reads TGTGCCAGCAGTGGGCCAACGTACAATGAGCAGTTCTTC. Translating gives CASSGPTYNEQFF.

This sequence joins TRBV2 and TRBJ2-3, with 13 bases that match TRBD2. The V segment lost 3 bases and the J segment 1 base; nucleotides outside the gene matches: 7. This CDR3 comprises 18 residues. From germline, CDR1 is SNHLY and CDR2 FYNNEI. This chain's CDR3 is CASSDHDGLAGGTDTQYF. CDR3 in DNA: TGTGCCAGCAGTGACCACGACGGACTAGCGGGAGGCACAGATACGCAGTATTTT.

A few counts support this clonotype. The chain is built from TRBV6-5 and TRBJ2-5; 11 nucleotides match TRBD2. The V and J ends lost 6 bases and 1 base, in that order; junction bases with no gene match: 1. The CDR3 extends over 14 amino acids. Germline V gene data show CDR1 as MNHEY and CDR2 as SVGAGI. The CDR3 is CASRGTSGQETQYF. Here the CDR3 DNA reads TGTGCCAGCAGGGGGACTAGCGGCCAAGAGACCCAGTACTTC.

This clonotype has more than one count but fewer than ten. V usage is TRBV6-2 or TRBV6-3 and J usage is TRBJ2-1, with 16 bases lining up with TRBD2. In germline, CDR1 is MNHEY, CDR2 SVGEGT. The CDR3 extends over 19 amino acids. V dropped 5 bases and J dropped 2; count of bases not matched to a gene: 9. The CDR3 DNA sequence: TGTGCCAGCAGTGAAGCGGGACTAGCGGGAGGGCGCCCCTACAATGAGCAGTTCTTC. As protein: CASSEAGLAGGRPYNEQFF.

As concerns this clonotype: Without the conserved terminal phenylalanine or tryptophan, this CDR3 likely stems from a read error. The rearrangement links TRBV7-9 to TRBJ1-1; D is uncertain. Germline assignment: CDR1 SEHNR and CDR2 FQNEAQ (reference sequence). The CDR3 loop spans 13 amino acids. V lost 2 bases, J lost 6 bases, and 10 bases lay in between. This CDR3 is CASSLTGSAEAFL. CDR3 coding DNA: TGTGCCAGCAGCTTAACGGGGTCGGCTGAAGCTTTCCTT.

This clonotype came up a few times. The junction shows a germline mismatch at one end, possibly a read error. The V call is TRBV7-2, the J call TRBJ2-7; TRBD2 matches at 13 bases. This CDR3 is built from 16 residues. Germline CDR1 reads SGHTA; CDR2 reads FQGNSA. The CDR3 DNA sequence: TGTGCCAGCAGCTTAACTAGCGGGGGGGCCTATTACGAGCGGTACTTC. This sequence encodes CASSLTSGGAYYERYF.